Presented here are 27 T cell receptor beta chains from one specimen sequenced in a study of human T cells and chemical hapten exposure. Time point in this sample: patch test 2, 6 weeks after DPC sensitization. Treatment: therapeutic diphenylcyclopropenone sensitization with weekly scalp DPC. RNA extraction used unfractionated whole blood as the source of total RNA. TCRdb processed the RACE reads anew with MiXCR; each CDR3 protein has one entry. The sample comprises about 42,000 distinct CDR3 sequences, around a tenth of which are singletons, and 14% rests with the top ten. Sequencing used whole blood, obtained in connection with sensitization to the hapten diphenylcyclopropenone (DPC). These receptor sequences come from a woman under 40 with alopecia areata. Some clones in this sample may be carry-over from other donors' samples.

This clonotype was seen repeatedly, ten times or more. The chain is built from TRBV16 and TRBJ1-1; possibly TRBD1 for D (5 bases). Germline-derived CDR1 and CDR2 are KGHSY and FQNENV. The CDR3 covers 13 residues. V lost 4 bases and J lost 5, with 11 bases in between. The CDR3, as DNA: TGTGCCAGCAGCCCGGTTGGGGGGACTGAAGCTTTCTTT. Its translation: CASSPVGGTEAFF.

The CDR3: CASSPAWGGGGYEQYF. The DNA for the CDR3 is TGTGCCAGCAGCCCCGCCTGGGGTGGAGGGGGATACGAGCAGTACTTC. The chain employs TRBV7-9 and TRBJ2-7; perhaps D is TRBD1 or TRBD2 (6 bases each). V gave up 5 bases and J gave up 4 bases, with 21 bases separating them. CDR3 length equals 16 residues. The germline CDR1 and CDR2 sequences are SEHNR and FQNEAQ (reference sequence). The full variable domain, in which reference TRBV7-9 and TRBJ2-7 provide the parts outside the CDR3, is DTGVSQNPRHKITKRGQNVTFRCDPISEHNRLYWYRQTLGQGPEFLTYFQNEAQLEKSRLLSDRFSAERPKGSFSTLEIQRTEQGDSAMYLCASSPAWGGGGYEQYFGPGTRLTVT.

This chain connects TRBV6-2 or TRBV6-3 to TRBJ2-2, with D maybe TRBD1 (5 bases). The ends were cut back, 7 bases at V and 2 bases at J, with 14 bases in the middle. CDR1 and CDR2 (germline): MNHEY, SVGEGT. There are 15 residues in the CDR3. The CDR3 protein is CASTIVGANTGELFF. In DNA form, the CDR3 reads TGTGCCAGCACTATCGTAGGGGCCAACACCGGGGAGCTGTTTTTT.

This clonotype appeared a few times. CDR3 DNA sequence: TGCGCCAGCAGCTCGCAGGATCGGAGACTGTTTTTT. The encoded protein is CASSSQDRRLFF. The J gene is TRBJ1-4, the V gene TRBV5-1; no definite D call. CDR1 and CDR2 from the germline V gene are SGHRS and YFSETQ. The germline V and J ends were trimmed by 3 bases and 13 bases, with 13 bases remaining between them. The CDR3 length is 12 residues.

There are many counts of this clonotype. Here the CDR3 reads CASNDGGSYNEQFF. DNA for the CDR3: TGTGCCAGCAACGACGGGGGATCCTACAATGAGCAGTTCTTC. The chain is built from TRBV6-6 and TRBJ2-1; D possibly corresponds to TRBD2 (6 bases). Between the trimmed V and J ends, which lost 7 bases and 1 base, there was a span of 11 bases. The CDR3 has 14 amino acids. Germline V gives CDR1 MNHNY, CDR2 SVGAGI (reference sequence).

This clonotype was seen a handful of times. This chain joins TRBV5-1 and TRBJ1-6; D unresolved. CDR3 length: 13 amino acids. V lost 0 bases to trimming and J lost 9 bases, with 7 bases between them. Per the germline V gene, CDR1 is SGHRS and CDR2 is YFSETQ. In DNA form, the CDR3 reads TGCGCCAGCAGCTTGGTCGGGCGTTCACCCCTCCACTTT. Translating it yields CASSLVGRSPLHF.

This clonotype was picked up a small number of times. The chain carries TRBV6-1 and TRBJ2-5; TRBD1 is a possible D gene (6 bases). V was pared by 7 bases and J by 5 bases, with 17 bases between. Germline CDR1 MNHNS, CDR2 SASEGT. The length of the CDR3 is 14 residues. The CDR3 sequence: CASIDGRGKETQYF. DNA for the CDR3: TGTGCCAGCATTGATGGCAGGGGAAAGGAGACCCAGTACTTC.

This clonotype has a count of ten or more. The gene calls are TRBV2 and TRBJ1-1; the match to TRBD1 covers 9 bases. The CDR3 extends over 14 amino acids. CDR1 and CDR2 from the germline V gene are SNHLY and FYNNEI. The V segment lost 6 bases and the J segment 5 bases; nucleotides outside the gene matches: 7. In DNA, the CDR3 is TGTGCCAGCAGGTGGACAGGGGAGGGTACTGAAGCTTTCTTT. Its translation is CASRWTGEGTEAFF.

This clonotype came up a few times. CDR3 DNA: TGTGCCAGCAATTCCTTTAGCGGGGAGCAGTTCTTC. It translates to CASNSFSGEQFF. The chain links TRBV12-3 or TRBV12-4 to TRBJ2-1; 7 nucleotides align to TRBD2. Trimming took 7 bases from V and 10 from J; bases not matched to a gene: 7. The CDR3 covers 12 residues.

This clonotype was detected a few times. The chain recombines TRBV27 with TRBJ2-3; 10 nucleotides line up with TRBD2. CDR1 MNHEY and CDR2 SMNVEV come from the germline V gene (reference sequence). The junction had 7 bases not matched to a gene; V was cut back by 4 bases and J by 6 bases. CDR3 length: 15 amino acids. The CDR3 loop is CASSYLAGAADTQYF. The CDR3 nucleotides read TGTGCCAGCAGTTACCTAGCGGGGGCGGCCGATACGCAGTATTTT.

This clonotype was seen many times. The chain uses TRBV12-3 or TRBV12-4 and TRBJ1-6, with D maybe TRBD1 (6 bases). V was pared by 5 bases and J by 6 bases, with 20 bases between. This CDR3 has 17 residues. The CDR3 loop reads CASSASGTSSLNSPLHF. CDR3 coding DNA: TGTGCCAGCAGTGCGTCCGGGACATCGTCTCTTAATTCACCCCTCCACTTT.

Many counts were recorded for this clonotype. V usage is TRBV28 and J usage is TRBJ1-5; perhaps TRBD1 as D (6 bases). Trimming left V 5 bases short and J 6 bases short, with 17 bases between. The CDR3 extends over 15 amino acids. The germline V gene has CDR1 MDHEN and CDR2 SYDVKM. The CDR3 DNA sequence: TGTGCCAGCAGTGGTTCCGTGGCAGGGGTTCAGCCCCAGCATTTT. Its protein product is CASSGSVAGVQPQHF.

This clonotype was detected a few times. CDR3 sequence (DNA): TGTGCCAGCAGCTTAACGAGGCTAGCGGGGGACGAGCAGTACTTC. Its translation is CASSLTRLAGDEQYF. The rearrangement links TRBV7-3 to TRBJ2-7; 10 positions match TRBD2. The CDR3 spans 15 residues. From germline, CDR1 is SGHTA and CDR2 FQGTGA. J was trimmed by 5 bases and V by 0 bases; bases with no gene match: 4.

This clonotype occurred many times. This chain joins TRBV28 and TRBJ2-3; D is uncertain. This CDR3 contains 12 residues. Trimming removed 2 bases at V and 5 bases at J, with 5 bases between. Germline V gives CDR1 MDHEN, CDR2 SYDVKM. CDR3 region: CASSLEEDTQYF. The DNA of the CDR3 is TGTGCCAGCAGTTTAGAGGAAGATACGCAGTATTTT.

The table lists this clonotype with a count of one. This chain uses TRBV7-9 with TRBJ2-3; either TRBD1 or TRBD2 may fit D (5 bases each). The CDR3 covers 18 residues. Germline V gives CDR1 SEHNR, CDR2 FQNEAQ (reference sequence). V lost 4 bases and J 3 bases, leaving 23 bases between the germline ends. CDR3 DNA: TGTGCCAGCAGCTCGTCCATTACCTCAGGGACGGGGACAGATACGCAGTATTTT. Translation gives CASSSSITSGTGTDTQYF.

The rearrangement joins TRBV7-6 to TRBJ2-2; TRBD2 agrees at 9 bases. The CDR3 spans 19 residues. Germline trimming cut 0 bases from V and 4 bases from J; bases unmatched to any gene: 12. CDR1 is SGHVS and CDR2 is FNYEAQ in the germline V gene. CDR3 sequence (DNA): TGTGCCAGCAGCTTAGCCCCTCAGTTAGCGGGGGCTGGCACCGGGGAGCTGTTTTTT. Translating gives CASSLAPQLAGAGTGELFF.

The gene calls are TRBV2 and TRBJ2-6; TRBD1 might be the D (5 bases). The CDR3 consists of 15 residues. Germline V CDR1 and CDR2: SNHLY, FYNNEI. Trimming left V 1 base short and J 2 bases short, with 6 bases between. CDR3 loop: CASSEGGAGANVLTF. As DNA, the CDR3 is TGTGCCAGCAGTGAAGGGGGCGCTGGGGCCAACGTCCTGACTTTC.

The genes are TRBV12-3 or TRBV12-4 and TRBJ2-7, with D possibly being TRBD1 (6 bases). Trimming stripped 9 bases from V and 0 bases from J, with 12 bases between. This CDR3 contains 13 residues. In nucleotides, the CDR3 is TGTGCCAGTACAGGGTTCCCCTCCTACGAGCAGTACTTC. Protein sequence: CASTGFPSYEQYF.

This clonotype was observed a handful of times. The V gene is TRBV18, the J gene TRBJ1-1, with 7 positions matching TRBD1. The trim removed 6 bases at V and 8 bases at J, leaving 9 bases unmatched. CDR3 length: 13 residues. The germline gives CDR1 KGHSH, CDR2 LQKENI. This CDR3 is CASSPLKDREAFF. DNA of the CDR3: TGTGCCAGCTCCCCTCTTAAGGACAGGGAAGCTTTCTTT.

This clonotype has ten or more counts. This chain uses TRBV23-1 with TRBJ2-3; D is unresolved. TRBV23-1 is given ORF status, its function remaining uncertain. V lost 0 bases to trimming and J lost 6 bases, with 19 bases between them. This CDR3 has 17 residues. The chain's CDR3 is CASSQSEISRPTDTQYF. As DNA, the CDR3 is TGCGCCAGCAGTCAATCCGAGATCAGCCGTCCAACCGATACGCAGTATTTT.

This clonotype came up many times. The chain combines TRBV30 with TRBJ1-1; possibly TRBD1 for D (5 bases). Germline assignment: CDR1 GTSNPN and CDR2 SVGIG (reference sequence). This CDR3 comprises 12 residues. Trimming took 7 bases from V and 5 from J, leaving 14 bases between them. CDR3 residues: CAFGRGRTEAFF. The CDR3 nucleotides are TGTGCCTTCGGGAGGGGTCGGACTGAAGCTTTCTTT.

The gene calls are TRBV4-2 and TRBJ1-2; tentative D call: TRBD1 (6 bases). Germline CDR1 LGHNA, CDR2 YNFKEQ. The length of the CDR3 is 17 residues. The V gene lost 0 bases and the J gene lost 5 bases, with 19 bases spanning the gap. In nucleotides, the CDR3 is TGTGCCAGCAGCCAAGATCGTGGGACATCCACGGGGTATGGCTACACCTTC. It yields the protein CASSQDRGTSTGYGYTF.

This clonotype was picked up many times. The chain employs TRBV12-3 or TRBV12-4 and TRBJ1-1, with D possibly TRBD1 on 5 matching bases. The CDR3 runs to 14 residues. Trimming cost V 3 bases and J 2 bases, with 10 bases left between them. The CDR3 protein is CASSFRGGNTEAFF. The CDR3, as DNA: TGTGCCAGCAGTTTTAGGGGCGGTAACACTGAAGCTTTCTTT.

This clonotype was seen only a few times. The rearrangement uses TRBV4-1 and TRBJ1-5; perhaps TRBD1 as D (5 bases). The CDR3 consists of 15 residues. Germline V lookup: CDR1 MGHRA, CDR2 YSYEKL. The V gene lost 4 bases and the J gene lost 0 bases, with 10 bases spanning the gap. For the CDR3, the DNA is TGCGCCAGCAGCCCAGGGAGGGCTAGCAATCAGCCCCAGCATTTT. This sequence encodes CASSPGRASNQPQHF.

The chain carries TRBV28 and TRBJ2-3; 8 bases align to TRBD2. The CDR3 has 14 amino acids. Germline V gene data show CDR1 as MDHEN and CDR2 as SYDVKM. The junction had 5 bases not matched to a gene; V was cut back by 7 bases and J by 2 bases. The DNA of the CDR3 is TGTGCCAGCACCCGGGGGGGCCCCACAGATACGCAGTATTTT. Its translation: CASTRGGPTDTQYF.

This clonotype was seen more than once but under ten times. The chain employs TRBV28 and TRBJ1-4; D unresolved. Trimming left V 4 bases short and J 3 bases short, with 3 bases between. The germline V gene has CDR1 MDHEN and CDR2 SYDVKM. The CDR3 covers 12 residues. CDR3: CASSWANEKLFF. The CDR3 DNA sequence: TGTGCCAGCAGTTGGGCTAATGAAAAACTGTTTTTT. The complete variable domain, with remaining parts taken from reference TRBV28 and TRBJ1-4, reads DVKVTQSSRYLVKRTGEKVFLECVQDMDHENMFWYRQDPGLGLRLIYFSYDVKMKEKGDIPEGYSVSREKKERFSLILESASTNQTSMYLCASSWANEKLFFGSGTQLSVL.

With respect to this clonotype: A read error is possible here, since a much larger clone lies one base away. This chain joins TRBV5-1 and TRBJ2-1, with D possibly matching TRBD2 (6 bases). Germline V gene data show CDR1 as SGHRS and CDR2 as YFSETQ. The CDR3 length is 15 residues. V shed 2 bases and J shed 5 bases, with 14 bases lying between them. The CDR3 protein is CASSLGISGNNEQFF. CDR3 DNA: TGCGCCAGCAGCTTAGGGATTAGCGGAAACAATGAGCAGTTCTTC.